This T cell receptor (beta chain) came from a study of stem cell transplantation in POMP-related autoinflammatory disease. Background on the study: Impaired MHC class I-dependent CD8+ differentiation was hypothesized from defective thymoproteasomes. Study-level points and caveats: A trend toward lower repertoire diversity and greater clonality appeared in every analyzed T-cell subset of PRAID patients.

V dropped 0 bases and J dropped 0 bases, with 12 bases sitting between them. Per germline, CDR1 SGHAT and CDR2 FQNNGV. This CDR3 has 16 residues. Prominent immunodeficiency with autoinflammation defined PRAID. Sequencing was performed with immunoSEQ multiplex PCR; in TCRdb, only in-frame clones are kept and a portion is missing. The sample records tens of thousands of clones, roughly 90% being singletons. On this clone itself: Its target is unknown.

This receptor was taken from a human patient with POMP-related autoinflammation and immune dysregulation (PRAID). Some T cells may be transferred from the graft donor. The sequencing here drew on CD4+ T cells from PBMCs, taken after stem cell transplantation. The V gene is TRBV11-2, the J gene TRBJ2-7; D remains ambiguous. This CDR3 reads CASSLDLSDHSYEQYF. As DNA, the CDR3 is TGTGCCAGCAGCTTAGATTTGTCGGACCACTCCTACGAGCAGTACTTC.